This T cell receptor (beta chain) was captured by sequencing in a study of cytomegalovirus exposure and HLA in healthy donors. Study at large: The approximately 120 validation repertoires used the same platform as the roughly 700 first-cohort repertoires (as reported by a later analysis). Overall study results and limits: TCR beta chains numbering some 150 were designated cytomegalovirus-associated. According to a subsequent analysis, TCR clusters identified in the first cohort showed a tendency to co-occur across the 100 to 150 validation repertoires.

A remark on this clone: Its antigen remains unknown.

The method was immunoSEQ multiplex PCR; TCRdb's version includes in-frame clones alone and lacks a portion of them. The sample yields under 400,000 clones, roughly 85% seen once. The CDR3 spans 16 residues. Per the germline V gene, CDR1 is MGHRA and CDR2 is YSYEKL. V was clipped by 4 bases and J by 2 bases, with 15 bases between them. The TCR sequence derives from a woman aged 18-29 years in good health and CMV-seronegative. This chain links TRBV4-1 with TRBJ1-5; D uncertain. Sequencing input: PBMCs. CDR3 residues: CASSPREQLRNQPQHF. The CDR3 region has the DNA TGCGCCAGCAGCCCGCGAGAACAGCTACGCAATCAGCCCCAGCATTTT.